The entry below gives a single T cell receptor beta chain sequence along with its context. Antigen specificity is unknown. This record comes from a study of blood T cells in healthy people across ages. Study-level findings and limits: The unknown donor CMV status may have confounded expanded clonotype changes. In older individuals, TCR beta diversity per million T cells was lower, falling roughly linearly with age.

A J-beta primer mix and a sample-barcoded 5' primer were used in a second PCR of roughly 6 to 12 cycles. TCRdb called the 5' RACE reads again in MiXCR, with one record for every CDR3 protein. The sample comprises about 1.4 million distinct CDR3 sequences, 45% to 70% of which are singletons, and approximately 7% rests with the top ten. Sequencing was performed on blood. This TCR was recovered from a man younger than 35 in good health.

CDR3 region: CASSYSVREGNQETQYF. CDR3 bases: TGTGCCAGCAGTTACTCGGTCCGGGAGGGAAATCAAGAGACCCAGTACTTC. The V call is TRBV6-2 or TRBV6-3, the J call TRBJ2-5; the match to TRBD2 covers 8 bases. Germline loops: CDR1 MNHEY, CDR2 SVGEGT. The CDR3 covers 17 residues. Trimming at V came to 0 bases and at J to 2 bases, leaving 8 bases not matched to a gene.